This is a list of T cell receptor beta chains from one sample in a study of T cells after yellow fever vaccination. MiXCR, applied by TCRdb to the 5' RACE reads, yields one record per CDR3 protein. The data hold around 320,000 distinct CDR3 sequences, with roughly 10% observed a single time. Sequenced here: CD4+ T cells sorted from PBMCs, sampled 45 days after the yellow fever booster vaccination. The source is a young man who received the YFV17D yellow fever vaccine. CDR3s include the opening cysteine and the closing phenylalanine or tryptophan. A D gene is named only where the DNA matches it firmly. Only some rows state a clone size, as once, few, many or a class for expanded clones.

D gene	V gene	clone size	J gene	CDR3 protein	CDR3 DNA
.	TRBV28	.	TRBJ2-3	CASSIDCVDTQYF	TGTGCCAGCAGTATCGACTGCGTGGATACGCAGTATTTT
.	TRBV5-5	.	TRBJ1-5	CASSLFGGRWEQPQHF	TGTGCCAGCAGCTTGTTCGGGGGCCGGTGGGAACAGCCCCAGCATTTT
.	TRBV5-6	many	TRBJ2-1	CASRLIGEQFF	TGTGCCAGCAGGTTGATCGGTGAGCAGTTCTTC
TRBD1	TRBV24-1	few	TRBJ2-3	CATSDWDRVLPEDTQYF	TGTGCCACCAGTGACTGGGACAGGGTATTGCCGGAAGATACGCAGTATTTT
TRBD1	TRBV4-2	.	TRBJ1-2	CASSYGTGGRSGYTF	TGTGCCAGCAGCTACGGGACAGGGGGTAGGAGTGGCTACACCTTC
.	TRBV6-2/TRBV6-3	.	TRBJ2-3	CASSFSQVAAPTFTDTQYF	TGTGCCAGCAGTTTCTCCCAGGTGGCGGCACCGACATTCACAGATACGCAGTATTTT
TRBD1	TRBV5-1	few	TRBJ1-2	CASSPDRGYTF	TGCGCCAGCAGCCCGGACAGGGGCTACACCTTC
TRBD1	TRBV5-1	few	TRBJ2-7	CASSLAGDRGYF	TGCGCCAGCAGCTTGGCCGGGGACAGGGGGTACTTC
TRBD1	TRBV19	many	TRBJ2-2	CASLLRGQGDTGELFF	TGTGCCAGCCTTCTCCGGGGACAGGGAGACACCGGGGAGCTGTTTTTT
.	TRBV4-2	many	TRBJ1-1	CASREGDYTEAFF	TGTGCCAGCAGGGAGGGGGATTACACTGAAGCTTTCTTT
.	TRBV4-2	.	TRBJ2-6	CASSQEDGRAAGANVLTF	TGTGCCAGCAGCCAAGAAGATGGCAGGGCCGCTGGGGCCAACGTCCTGACTTTC
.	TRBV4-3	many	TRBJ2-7	CASSQEWQIHYEQYF	TGCGCCAGCAGCCAAGAGTGGCAGATCCACTACGAGCAGTACTTC
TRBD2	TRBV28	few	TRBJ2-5	CASSYRGGSQETQYF	TGTGCCAGCAGTTACCGGGGGGGCTCCCAAGAGACCCAGTACTTC
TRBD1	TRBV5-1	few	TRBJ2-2	CASSPPGTGNTGELFF	TGCGCCAGCAGCCCGCCGGGGACAGGGAACACCGGGGAGCTGTTTTTT
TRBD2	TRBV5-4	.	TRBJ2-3	CASSSTSGATDTQYF	TGTGCCAGCAGTTCGACTAGCGGGGCGACAGATACGCAGTATTTT
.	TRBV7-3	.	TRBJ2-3	CASSSSDEADTQYF	TGTGCCAGCAGCTCATCTGATGAAGCAGATACGCAGTATTTT
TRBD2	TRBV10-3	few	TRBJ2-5	CAIRARSPTSERETQYF	TGTGCCATCAGGGCACGGTCGCCGACTAGCGAAAGAGAGACCCAGTACTTC
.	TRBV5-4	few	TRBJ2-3	CASRDRSSTDTQYF	TGTGCCAGCAGGGACAGATCTAGCACAGATACGCAGTATTTT
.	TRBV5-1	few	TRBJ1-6	CASSLAWNSPLHF	TGCGCCAGCAGCTTGGCCTGGAATTCACCCCTCCACTTT
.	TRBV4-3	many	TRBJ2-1	CASSQDSLLSSYNEQFF	TGCGCCAGCAGCCAAGATAGCCTTTTGAGCTCCTACAATGAGCAGTTCTTC
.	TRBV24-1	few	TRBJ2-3	CATSDLRSAGDTQYF	TGTGCCACCAGTGATTTGCGAAGCGCAGGGGATACGCAGTATTTT
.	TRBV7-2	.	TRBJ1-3	CASSYDSRSGNTIYF	TGTGCCAGCAGTTACGACTCACGCTCTGGAAACACCATATATTTT
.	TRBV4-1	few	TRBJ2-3	CASSQIVDTQYF	TGCGCCAGCAGCCAAATCGTAGATACGCAGTATTTT
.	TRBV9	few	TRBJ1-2	CASKLRTWGNYGYTF	TGTGCCAGCAAACTTAGGACGTGGGGAAACTATGGCTACACCTTC
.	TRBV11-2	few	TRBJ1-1	CASRRPGPNTEAFF	TGTGCCAGCAGAAGACCAGGGCCGAACACTGAAGCTTTCTTT
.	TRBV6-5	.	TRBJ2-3	CASRPGVLTDTQYF	TGTGCCAGCAGACCGGGCGTCCTCACAGATACGCAGTATTTT
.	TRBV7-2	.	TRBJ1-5	CASSLGVRQPQHF	TGTGCCAGCAGCTTAGGCGTACGGCAGCCCCAGCATTTT
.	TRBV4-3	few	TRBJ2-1	CASSQGTGEVQFF	TGCGCCAGCAGCCAGGGCACAGGGGAGGTGCAGTTCTTC
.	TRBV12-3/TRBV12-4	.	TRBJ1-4	CASSRAVATNEKLFF	TGTGCCAGCAGTCGGGCAGTTGCAACTAATGAAAAACTGTTTTTT
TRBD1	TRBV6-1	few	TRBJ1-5	CASSRTGAHNQPQHF	TGTGCCAGCAGCCGGACAGGGGCCCACAATCAGCCCCAGCATTTT
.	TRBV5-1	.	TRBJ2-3	CASSLKGADTQYF	TGCGCCAGCAGCTTGAAGGGGGCAGATACGCAGTATTTT
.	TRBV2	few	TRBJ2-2	CAAGQAYTGELFF	TGTGCCGCGGGCCAGGCCTACACCGGGGAGCTGTTTTTT
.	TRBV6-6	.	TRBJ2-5	CASTRGAVETQYF	TGTGCCAGCACTCGAGGGGCAGTGGAGACCCAGTACTTC
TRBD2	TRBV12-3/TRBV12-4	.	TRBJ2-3	CASTGGATDTQYF	TGTGCCAGCACCGGGGGGGCCACAGATACGCAGTATTTT
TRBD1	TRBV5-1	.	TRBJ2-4	CASGLDRGVVNIQYF	TGCGCCAGCGGCTTGGACAGGGGGGTCGTGAACATTCAGTACTTC
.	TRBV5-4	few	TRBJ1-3	CASSLDTPSGNTIYF	TGTGCCAGCAGCTTGGACACTCCCTCTGGAAACACCATATATTTT
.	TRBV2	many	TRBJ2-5	CASSYTQETQYF	TGTGCCAGCAGTTACACCCAAGAGACCCAGTACTTC
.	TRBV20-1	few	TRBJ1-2	CSARDPANYDYTF	TGCAGTGCTAGAGATCCCGCTAACTATGACTACACCTTC
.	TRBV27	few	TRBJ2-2	CASRRSLTGELFF	TGTGCCAGCAGAAGGTCACTAACCGGGGAGCTGTTTTTT
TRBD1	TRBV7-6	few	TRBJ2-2	CASSLPDRGIAGELFF	TGTGCCAGCAGCCTCCCGGACAGGGGGATCGCCGGGGAGCTGTTTTTT
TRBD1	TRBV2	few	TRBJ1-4	CASRVQGQTNEKLFF	TGTGCCAGCAGGGTACAGGGGCAGACTAATGAAAAACTGTTTTTT
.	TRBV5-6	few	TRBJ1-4	CASSSQGPVNEKLFF	TGTGCCAGCAGCTCACAGGGACCGGTTAATGAAAAACTGTTTTTT
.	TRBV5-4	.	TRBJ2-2	CASSFRDPTGELFF	TGTGCCAGCAGCTTCCGGGACCCCACCGGGGAGCTGTTTTTT
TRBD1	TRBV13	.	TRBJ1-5	CASSSSRDPGQGVGNQPQHF	TGTGCCAGCAGCTCCTCCCGGGACCCGGGACAGGGGGTAGGGAATCAGCCCCAGCATTTT
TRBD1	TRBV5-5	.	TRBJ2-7	CASSFGTGARLYEQYF	TGTGCCAGCAGCTTCGGGACAGGGGCCCGCCTATACGAGCAGTACTTC
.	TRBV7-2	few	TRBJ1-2	CASSSTTAFDGYTF	TGTGCCAGCAGTAGTACCACAGCCTTCGATGGCTACACCTTC
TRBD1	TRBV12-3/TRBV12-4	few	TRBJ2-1	CASSFTTGAAFF	TGTGCCAGCAGTTTTACGACAGGGGCGGCGTTCTTC
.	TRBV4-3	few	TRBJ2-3	CASSQDGAAARSDTQYF	TGCGCCAGCAGCCAAGATGGGGCCGCAGCCCGGTCAGATACGCAGTATTTT
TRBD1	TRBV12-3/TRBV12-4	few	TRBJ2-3	CATGGRGRFADTQYF	TGTGCCACCGGAGGAAGGGGGCGATTTGCAGATACGCAGTATTTT
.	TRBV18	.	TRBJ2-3	CASSSLGAQISTDTQYF	TGTGCCAGCTCATCCTTGGGTGCGCAAATTAGCACAGATACGCAGTATTTT
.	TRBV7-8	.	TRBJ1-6	CASSLATVELGSPLHF	TGTGCCAGCAGCTTAGCCACAGTCGAATTGGGTTCACCCCTCCACTTT
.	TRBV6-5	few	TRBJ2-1	CASSYATSSHEQFF	TGTGCCAGCAGTTACGCAACTAGTTCTCATGAGCAGTTCTTC
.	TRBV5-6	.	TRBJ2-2	CASSLGPGYSGELFF	TGTGCCAGCAGCTTGGGTCCCGGGTACTCCGGGGAGCTGTTTTTT
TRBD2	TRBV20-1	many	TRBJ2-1	CSAPGTSGSTYYNEQFF	TGCAGTGCCCCAGGGACTAGCGGGTCCACCTACTACAATGAGCAGTTCTTC
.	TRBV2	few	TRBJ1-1	CASSLGAGRTEAFF	TGTGCCAGCAGTTTAGGCGCAGGGCGGACTGAAGCTTTCTTT
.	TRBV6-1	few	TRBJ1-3	CASSEGIWGGLGF	TGTGCCAGCAGTGAAGGGATTTGGGGGGGCCTAGGATTT
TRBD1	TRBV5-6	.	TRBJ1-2	CASSWTGVDYGYTF	TGTGCCAGCAGCTGGACAGGGGTGGACTATGGCTACACCTTC